This T cell receptor beta chain derives from a study of cytomegalovirus exposure and HLA in healthy donors. Primers: 60 Vbeta forward and 13 Jbeta reverse. Sequencing used immunoSEQ multiplex PCR; TCRdb keeps in-frame clones, though not all of them. In all, the sample yields approximately 180,000 clones. As regards this clone: Its target is unknown.

Germline trimming cut 3 bases from V and 7 bases from J; bases unmatched to any gene: 10. CDR1 and CDR2 (germline): MGHRA, YSYEKL. The CDR3 runs to 16 residues. Study-wide results and limits: There were reportedly fewer N-insertions in an Asian-associated ancestry cluster than the roughly 670-donor mean, in a later analysis. Researchers catalogued 164 TCR beta chains as cytomegalovirus-associated. The majority of CMV-associated TCR beta chains were reported as apparently HLA-restricted in a later analysis. The authors later linked a missense DCLRE1C variant to TCR beta V- and J-gene trimming.

Sequenced input: PBMCs. This receptor was taken from a man younger than 45 in good health and CMV-seronegative. The chain joins TRBV4-1 to TRBJ1-3; 9 bases are a match to TRBD1. The DNA of the CDR3 is TGCGCCAGCAGCCACATACAGGGGGCCGTCTGGAACACCATATATTTT. Residues: CASSHIQGAVWNTIYF.